These T cell receptor beta chains were read from a single sample in a study of blood T cell repertoires in COVID-19. This table comes from immunoSEQ multiplex PCR, and its TCRdb copy is limited to in-frame clones, with some not included. The table includes more than 200,000 clones, 86% detected once. Source material: peripheral blood. These receptors were taken from a man aged 50-60 years with COVID-19, enrolled during active disease. The CDR3 runs from the conserved cysteine through the conserved F or W. A D gene is named only where the DNA matches it firmly. Only some rows state a clone size, as once, few, many or a class for expanded clones.

v_call: TRBV7-2
d_call: TRBD2
j_call: TRBJ2-1
clone_size: few
cdr3_nt: TGTGCCAGCAGCGCCATAGCGGGGAGCTCCTACAATGAGCAGTTCTTC
cdr3_aa: CASSAIAGSSYNEQFF

v_call: TRBV24-1
d_call: TRBD1
j_call: TRBJ2-1
clone_size: -
cdr3_nt: TGTGCCACCAGTGGCTCGGGACAGGGGGCGCGAAATGAGCAGTTCTTC
cdr3_aa: CATSGSGQGARNEQFF

v_call: TRBV19
d_call: -
j_call: TRBJ2-7
clone_size: -
cdr3_nt: TGTGCCAGTAGGACGGGGGACCTCTTCACCGAGCAGTACTTC
cdr3_aa: CASRTGDLFTEQYF

v_call: TRBV10-2
d_call: -
j_call: TRBJ2-1
clone_size: once
cdr3_nt: TGCGCCAGCAGCCCCCCGCGTCGGAGCTCCTACAATGAGCAGTTCTTC
cdr3_aa: CASSPPRRSSYNEQFF

v_call: TRBV6-5
d_call: -
j_call: TRBJ2-7
clone_size: many
cdr3_nt: TGTGCCAGCAGTTACTCGACCCCACAGTCCTACGAGCAGTACTTC
cdr3_aa: CASSYSTPQSYEQYF

v_call: TRBV7-8
d_call: -
j_call: TRBJ1-4
clone_size: -
cdr3_nt: TGTGCCAGCAGCTTGTCGCAGGGAAATGAAAAACTGTTTTTT
cdr3_aa: CASSLSQGNEKLFF

v_call: TRBV5-1
d_call: -
j_call: TRBJ2-6
clone_size: -
cdr3_nt: TGCGCCAGCAGCTTCGCTGGGGCCAACGTCCTGACTTTC
cdr3_aa: CASSFAGANVLTF

v_call: TRBV24-1
d_call: TRBD1
j_call: TRBJ2-5
clone_size: -
cdr3_nt: TGTGCCACCAGTGATTTGCAGGCGACAGGGGGCTCGGAGACCCAGTACTTC
cdr3_aa: CATSDLQATGGSETQYF

v_call: TRBV9
d_call: TRBD2
j_call: TRBJ2-3
clone_size: -
cdr3_nt: TGTGCCAGCAGCGTAGGCCCCTCGGGCGGGAGAGTGGGAGATACGCAGTATTTT
cdr3_aa: CASSVGPSGGRVGDTQYF

v_call: TRBV2
d_call: TRBD1
j_call: TRBJ2-2
clone_size: -
cdr3_nt: TGTGCCAGCAGTGGCGACAGGGGGTTATCGGCCGGGGAGCTGTTTTTT
cdr3_aa: CASSGDRGLSAGELFF

v_call: TRBV11-2
d_call: TRBD1
j_call: TRBJ1-1
clone_size: -
cdr3_nt: TGTGCCAGCAGCCCGACAGGGGTCACTGAAGCTTTCTTT
cdr3_aa: CASSPTGVTEAFF

v_call: TRBV6-2/TRBV6-3
d_call: -
j_call: TRBJ2-1
clone_size: -
cdr3_nt: TGTGCCAGCAGCCTCCTTGGGGGGGACACCCACAATGAGCAGTTCTTC
cdr3_aa: CASSLLGGDTHNEQFF

v_call: TRBV12-1
d_call: -
j_call: TRBJ2-3
clone_size: once
cdr3_nt: TGTGCCAGGGGATTGATAGCGGGACGTCCTAGCACAGATACGCAGTATTTT
cdr3_aa: CARGLIAGRPSTDTQYF

v_call: TRBV28
d_call: -
j_call: TRBJ1-1
clone_size: -
cdr3_nt: TGTGCCAGCAGTTTACATGTGCAGGGCGGCACTGAAGCTTTCTTT
cdr3_aa: CASSLHVQGGTEAFF

v_call: TRBV28
d_call: TRBD1
j_call: TRBJ1-4
clone_size: -
cdr3_nt: TGTGCCAGTAGGGGGCCAGGGGCTGAAAAACTGTTTTTT
cdr3_aa: CASRGPGAEKLFF

v_call: TRBV7-9
d_call: TRBD2
j_call: TRBJ2-2
clone_size: once
cdr3_nt: TGTGCCAGCAGCTTGGGACTACCGGTTTCCACCGGGGAGCTGTTTTTT
cdr3_aa: CASSLGLPVSTGELFF

v_call: TRBV9
d_call: -
j_call: TRBJ2-2
clone_size: few
cdr3_nt: TGTGCCAGCAGCGTCGACATAGCGGCTAACACCGGGGAGCTGTTTTTT
cdr3_aa: CASSVDIAANTGELFF

v_call: TRBV7-2
d_call: TRBD1
j_call: TRBJ1-1
clone_size: -
cdr3_nt: TGTGCCAGCAGCGCCGCCCTCACAGGGGGCGCGGAAGCTTTCTTT
cdr3_aa: CASSAALTGGAEAFF

v_call: TRBV18
d_call: TRBD1
j_call: TRBJ1-2
clone_size: once
cdr3_nt: TGTGCCAGCTCACCGGACAGGGGGCTTGGCTACACCTTC
cdr3_aa: CASSPDRGLGYTF

v_call: TRBV29-1
d_call: TRBD1
j_call: TRBJ1-2
clone_size: -
cdr3_nt: TGCAGCGCCTTAATGGACAGGGATGGCTACACCTTC
cdr3_aa: CSALMDRDGYTF

v_call: TRBV27
d_call: TRBD2
j_call: TRBJ2-7
clone_size: -
cdr3_nt: TGTGCCAGCAGTTTGGTAGCGGGATCTCGGGAGCAGTACTTC
cdr3_aa: CASSLVAGSREQYF

v_call: TRBV5-1
d_call: TRBD2
j_call: TRBJ2-2
clone_size: -
cdr3_nt: TGCGCCAGCAGCTCCCGGGGGAGCGGGAGTAGTGGCGGGGAGCTGTTTTTT
cdr3_aa: CASSSRGSGSSGGELFF

v_call: TRBV21-1
d_call: -
j_call: TRBJ1-5
clone_size: -
cdr3_nt: TGTGCCAGCAGTTCCCCGGGGTCCAGTCCGAGCAATCAGCCCCAGCATTTT
cdr3_aa: CASSSPGSSPSNQPQHF

v_call: TRBV5-4
d_call: -
j_call: TRBJ2-6
clone_size: -
cdr3_nt: TGTGCCAGCAGCTTTACGGGGGGCGCAGGGGCCAACGTCCTGACTTTC
cdr3_aa: CASSFTGGAGANVLTF

v_call: TRBV10-3
d_call: TRBD2
j_call: TRBJ2-7
clone_size: -
cdr3_nt: TGTGCCATCAGTGAGTCGTTGGGACTAGCGGGGGAACAGTACTTC
cdr3_aa: CAISESLGLAGEQYF

v_call: TRBV4-3
d_call: -
j_call: TRBJ2-7
clone_size: -
cdr3_nt: TGCGCCAGCAGCCTGACTATCGCTGACTACGAGCAGTACTTC
cdr3_aa: CASSLTIADYEQYF

v_call: TRBV30
d_call: -
j_call: TRBJ1-1
clone_size: -
cdr3_nt: TGTGCCTGGACCCGGAGGGGGAACACTGAAGCTTTCTTT
cdr3_aa: CAWTRRGNTEAFF

v_call: TRBV6-2/TRBV6-3
d_call: -
j_call: TRBJ2-5
clone_size: -
cdr3_nt: TGTGCCAGCAGTTTCCACCTCCGGGAACAAGAGACCCAGTACTTC
cdr3_aa: CASSFHLREQETQYF

v_call: TRBV6-5
d_call: -
j_call: TRBJ2-2
clone_size: -
cdr3_nt: TGTGCCAGCAGTTACCAGCGGAACACCGGGGAGCTGTTTTTT
cdr3_aa: CASSYQRNTGELFF

v_call: TRBV19
d_call: -
j_call: TRBJ1-4
clone_size: -
cdr3_nt: TGTGCCAGTAGTCCGGCGACAGCAACTAATGAAAAACTGTTTTTT
cdr3_aa: CASSPATATNEKLFF

v_call: TRBV7-8
d_call: TRBD2
j_call: TRBJ2-7
clone_size: -
cdr3_nt: TGTGCCAGCAGCTCCTTGGGGGCACTAGCGGATGACTACGAGCAGTACTTC
cdr3_aa: CASSSLGALADDYEQYF

v_call: TRBV10-3
d_call: TRBD2
j_call: TRBJ2-5
clone_size: -
cdr3_nt: TGTGCCATCAGTCAGGTGGGACTAGAAGAGACCCAGTACTTC
cdr3_aa: CAISQVGLEETQYF

v_call: TRBV28
d_call: TRBD1
j_call: TRBJ1-5
clone_size: -
cdr3_nt: TGTGCCAGCAGTAACAGGGGAGGCAGCAATCAGCCCCAGCATTTT
cdr3_aa: CASSNRGGSNQPQHF

v_call: TRBV20-1
d_call: -
j_call: TRBJ1-1
clone_size: -
cdr3_nt: TGCAGTGCTTGGAGACAGGTTGAAGCTTTCTTT
cdr3_aa: CSAWRQVEAFF

v_call: TRBV5-4
d_call: TRBD1
j_call: TRBJ1-2
clone_size: once
cdr3_nt: TGTGCCAGCAGCTTGGCTGGACAGGAGGTCTATGGCTACACCTTC
cdr3_aa: CASSLAGQEVYGYTF

v_call: TRBV18
d_call: TRBD1
j_call: TRBJ2-7
clone_size: once
cdr3_nt: TGTGCCAGCTCACCCCTTGGCGGGGACAGGGCGTACGAGCAGTACTTC
cdr3_aa: CASSPLGGDRAYEQYF

v_call: TRBV6-2/TRBV6-3
d_call: TRBD2
j_call: TRBJ2-1
clone_size: few
cdr3_nt: TGTGCCAGCAGTTATGCCGTTACTAGCGTCAATGAGCAGTTCTTC
cdr3_aa: CASSYAVTSVNEQFF

v_call: TRBV5-5
d_call: -
j_call: TRBJ1-6
clone_size: -
cdr3_nt: TGTGCCAGCAGCTTGATGCGAGGGCAAAATTCACCCCTCCACTTT
cdr3_aa: CASSLMRGQNSPLHF

v_call: TRBV2
d_call: TRBD2
j_call: TRBJ2-3
clone_size: once
cdr3_nt: TGTGCCAGCATACGGGAGGCGGGGGGAGATACGCAGTATTTT
cdr3_aa: CASIREAGGDTQYF

v_call: TRBV11-2
d_call: -
j_call: TRBJ2-1
clone_size: -
cdr3_nt: TGTGCCAGCAGCTTATTCCCGGGTGAGCAGTTCTTC
cdr3_aa: CASSLFPGEQFF

v_call: TRBV5-1
d_call: TRBD1
j_call: TRBJ1-6
clone_size: -
cdr3_nt: TGCGCCAGCAGCGGCACGCCCTGGTCGGAGTCCGGGACAGTCAATTCACCCCTCCACTTT
cdr3_aa: CASSGTPWSESGTVNSPLHF

v_call: TRBV19
d_call: -
j_call: TRBJ2-2
clone_size: -
cdr3_nt: TGTGCCAGTAGTAGTGCAACCCTAAACACCGGGGAGCTGTTTTTT
cdr3_aa: CASSSATLNTGELFF

v_call: TRBV2
d_call: -
j_call: TRBJ1-2
clone_size: -
cdr3_nt: TGTGCCAGCAGTGAGAGGGTGGATGGCTACACCTTC
cdr3_aa: CASSERVDGYTF

v_call: TRBV18
d_call: TRBD1
j_call: TRBJ2-7
clone_size: -
cdr3_nt: TGTGCCAGCTCAGTACAGGGGGACTCCTACGAGCAGTACTTC
cdr3_aa: CASSVQGDSYEQYF

v_call: TRBV6-1
d_call: TRBD1
j_call: TRBJ1-5
clone_size: -
cdr3_nt: TGTGCCAGCAGTGAACAGGGGGCGCCGGGTCAGCCCCAGCATTTT
cdr3_aa: CASSEQGAPGQPQHF

v_call: TRBV7-2
d_call: -
j_call: TRBJ2-6
clone_size: -
cdr3_nt: TGTGCCAGCAGCTTAGCTATCGTTTTGAGGCGCGGGGCCAACGTCCTGACTTTC
cdr3_aa: CASSLAIVLRRGANVLTF

v_call: TRBV7-2
d_call: TRBD1
j_call: TRBJ1-5
clone_size: -
cdr3_nt: TGTGCCAGCAGCTTAGGGACAGGGGGCAGTTCGTATAGCAATCAGCCCCAGCATTTT
cdr3_aa: CASSLGTGGSSYSNQPQHF

v_call: TRBV3-1/TRBV3-2
d_call: -
j_call: TRBJ2-1
clone_size: few
cdr3_nt: TGTGCCAGCAGCCAAGGCCAGTACAATGAGCAGTTCTTC
cdr3_aa: CASSQGQYNEQFF